This T cell receptor (beta chain) was recorded in a study of T cell responses to AZD1222 COVID-19 vaccine (dated by TCRdb to the early 2020s). Regarding the complete study: AZD1222 recipients whose second dose came at about 4 weeks and those whose second dose came at about 12 weeks were combined into one group, since spike-specific TCR depth and breadth did not differ between the two schedules. TCR sequencing was performed for about 240 trial participants, of whom about 200 were given two doses of AZD1222 and about 25 were given two doses of MenACWY control vaccine. Trial participants were enrolled into age subgroups of 18-55, 56-69 and 70-plus years, which contained about 150, 27 and 61 TCR-sequenced participants, respectively.

Clipping removes 5 bases from V and 2 bases from J, with 10 as the unmatched junction base count. There are 16 amino acids in the CDR3, from cysteine to phenylalanine inclusive. The CDR3 DNA has 48 bases and is translated from base 1. CDR1 and CDR2, per the germline V gene (reference sequence), are LNHDA and SQIVND. Overall study results and their limits: In the small 56-69-year group, the increase in depth fell short of significance, most likely because of low power. Because no samples from the day 14 peak response were available, repertoires could be characterized only after the peak T cell response. Reportedly, close to half of the unique spike-specific TCRs recognized epitopes lying outside the regions that are mutated in the B.1.351 and B.1.1.7 variants. Participants were mostly white British and included more females than males, and it was suggested by the authors that clonal diversity may have been underestimated. The vaccine-associated CD4 TCRs covered the entire spike protein, and the dominant responses fell in regions 160-218 and 743-854. After two AZD1222 doses, spike-specific TCR breadth and depth were significantly higher than at day 0 and than in MenACWY recipients. Only five to seven AZD1222 recipients were SARS-CoV-2 seropositive at baseline, limiting conclusions about previously exposed vaccinees.

This specimen's time point label, per the study, means: baseline before first vaccination. Samples from vaccinated people were obtained from the UK trials COV001 and COV002, which included a single-blind randomized controlled phase 2/3 trial of AZD1222 (ChAdOx1 nCoV-19) in healthy adults. For TCRbeta chain sequencing, PBMC samples were collected from trial participants at day 0 and at day 28 after the second dose. The CDR3 regions of human TCRbeta chains were analyzed by immunosequencing. On the study's bioinformatics: TCRs in the repertoires were compared against a reference library of SARS-CoV-2-specific TCRs that had been generated with the MIRA antigen-specificity platform. Breadth was defined as the fraction of unique TCRs that were SARS-CoV-2-associated. Depth was defined as the fraction of total T cells that were SARS-CoV-2-associated. Using the MIRA data, each spike-specific TCR was assigned both to the spike region to which the TCR was reactive and to a CD4 or CD8 class. Log10-transformed breadth and depth values were compared by one-way ANOVA with Sidak's multiple comparisons tests. TCRdb retrieved this table from immuneACCESS and kept in-frame rearrangements only. Not all clones are present; in checked studies, unresolved V genes account for under half, and no reason is known for the remainder. V and J calls and clone size are as listed in that table; D and trimming were resolved from the DNA. Present in this sample are about 150,000 clones, over 85% of which were seen just once. Over 1.5% of the sample rests with the top ten.

On this clone: The antigen this receptor binds is unknown. No base qualities exist here, and no much larger clone lies one base off it.

The sample was peripheral blood, taken on day 0 of AZD1222 vaccination. This sequence was found in an adult in good health. The V gene is TRBV19 and the J gene is TRBJ1-1; 8 bases in between match TRBD1. The sequenced DNA is TGTGCCAGTAGTCCCACCGGGACAGGATTTAACACTGAAGCTTTCTTT. Its product reads: CASSPTGTGFNTEAFF.